This T cell receptor beta chain was recovered during a study of cytomegalovirus exposure and HLA in healthy donors. A word on this clone: The antigen remains undetermined.

CDR3 size: 14 residues. Germline lookup yields CDR1 SGHTA and CDR2 FQGNSA. J gave up 4 bases and V 5 bases, and 4 bases lay outside the gene matches. PCR amplification relied on 60 Vbeta primers (plus 13 Jbeta primers). Libraries were prepared by immunoSEQ multiplex PCR; TCRdb keeps only in-frame clonotypes and omits some of them. The data contain 150,000 to 200,000 clones, around 79% of them singletons. Regarding the study as a whole: The authors excluded some V segments, including TRBV6-2 and TRBV6-3, as indistinguishable. Trimming of TCR beta V- and J-genes showed a link, identified in a later analysis, to a missense DCLRE1C variant.

This chain joins TRBV7-2 and TRBJ2-5; 10 bases are shared with TRBD2. The sample was PBMCs. This TCR derives from a woman between 35 and 50 years old in good health and CMV-seronegative. The DNA of the CDR3 is TGTGCCAGCAGCAAACTAGCGGGGATAGAGACCCAGTACTTC. This sequence encodes CASSKLAGIETQYF.